This T cell receptor (beta chain) stems from a study of blood T cell repertoires in COVID-19. Study-wide context: Samples representing acute and convalescent COVID-19 were sourced from the United States, Italy and Spain. T cells, B-cell-depleted T cells, or PBMCs supplied cDNA or gDNA.

Profiled with immunoSEQ multiplex PCR; TCRdb holds only in-frame clones, not every one. The data show over 25,000 clones, approximately 80% seen once. Germline V gene lookup returns CDR1 KGHSH and CDR2 LQKENI. V lost 8 bases, J lost 1 base, and 9 bases lay in between. The CDR3 loop spans 13 amino acids. Input material: peripheral blood. The clonotype originates from a man aged 65-85 years with acute or convalescent COVID-19. This chain links TRBV18 with TRBJ1-3; D not resolved. Here the CDR3 reads CASTTASGNTIYF. The CDR3 DNA follows: TGTGCCAGCACCACAGCTTCTGGAAACACCATATATTTT.